This TCR beta chain derives from a study of blood T cell repertoires in COVID-19. The wider study: Spain, Italy and the United States supplied samples that represented acute and convalescent COVID-19.

Source study methods: Amplification of reference gene primers was used by the study to estimate nucleated cell counts. Libraries were prepared by immunoSEQ multiplex PCR; TCRdb keeps only in-frame clonotypes and omits some of them. That table furnishes V, J and clone size, whereas the DNA furnished D and trimming. Of fewer than 350,000 clones listed, 70% to 90% were seen once; the top ten hold approximately 4.4%. Germline CDR1 is SGHAT and CDR2 is FQDESV (reference sequence). The CDR3 has 14 amino acids. Trimming left V 5 bases short and J 6 bases short, with 17 bases between. Cohorts were based on clinical histories the participants reported.

The V and J genes are TRBV11-1 and TRBJ2-7, with D tentatively TRBD1 (6 bases). This TCR was recovered from a woman between 40 and 50 years old with acute COVID-19. Input material: PBMCs or T cells enriched from blood (not recorded which). The CDR3 loop is CASSPGVAPTEQYF. As DNA, the CDR3 is TGTGCCAGCAGCCCAGGGGTGGCACCTACCGAGCAGTACTTC.